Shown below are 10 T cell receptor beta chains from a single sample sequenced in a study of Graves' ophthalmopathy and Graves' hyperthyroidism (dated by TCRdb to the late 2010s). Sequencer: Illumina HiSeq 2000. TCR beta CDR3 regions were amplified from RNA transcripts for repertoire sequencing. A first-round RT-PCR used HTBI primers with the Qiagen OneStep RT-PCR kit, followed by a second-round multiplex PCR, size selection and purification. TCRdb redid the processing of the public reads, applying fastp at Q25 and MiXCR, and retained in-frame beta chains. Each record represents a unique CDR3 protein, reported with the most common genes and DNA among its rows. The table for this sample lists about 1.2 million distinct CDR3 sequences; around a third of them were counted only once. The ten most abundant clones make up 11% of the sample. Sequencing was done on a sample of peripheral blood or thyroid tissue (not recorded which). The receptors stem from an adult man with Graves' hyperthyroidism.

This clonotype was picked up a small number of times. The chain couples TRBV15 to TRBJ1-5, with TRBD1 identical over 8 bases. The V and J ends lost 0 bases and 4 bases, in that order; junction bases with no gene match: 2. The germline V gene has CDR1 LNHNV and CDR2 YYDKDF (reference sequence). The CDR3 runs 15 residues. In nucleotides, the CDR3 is TGTGCCACCAGCAGAGAACAGGGGGGGAATCAGCCCCAGCATTTT. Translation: CATSREQGGNQPQHF.

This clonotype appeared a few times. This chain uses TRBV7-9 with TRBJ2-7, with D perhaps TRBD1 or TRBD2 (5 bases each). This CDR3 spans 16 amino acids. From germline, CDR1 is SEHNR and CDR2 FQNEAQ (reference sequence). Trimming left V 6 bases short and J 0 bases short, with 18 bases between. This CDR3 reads CASSKTGTGSSYEQYF. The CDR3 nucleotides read TGTGCCAGCAGTAAAACCGGGACGGGAAGCTCCTACGAGCAGTACTTC.

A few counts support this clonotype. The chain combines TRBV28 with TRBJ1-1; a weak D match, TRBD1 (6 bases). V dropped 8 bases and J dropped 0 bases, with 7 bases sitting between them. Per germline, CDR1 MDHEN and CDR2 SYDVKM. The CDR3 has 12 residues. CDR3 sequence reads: CASQGLNTEAFF. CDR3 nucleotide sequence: TGTGCCAGCCAGGGGTTGAACACTGAAGCTTTCTTT. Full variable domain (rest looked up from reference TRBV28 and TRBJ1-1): DVKVTQSSRYLVKRTGEKVFLECVQDMDHENMFWYRQDPGLGLRLIYFSYDVKMKEKGDIPEGYSVSREKKERFSLILESASTNQTSMYLCASQGLNTEAFFGQGTRLTVV.

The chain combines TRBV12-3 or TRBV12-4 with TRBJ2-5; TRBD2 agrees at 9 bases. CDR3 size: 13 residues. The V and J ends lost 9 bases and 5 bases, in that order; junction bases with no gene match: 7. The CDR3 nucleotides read TGTGCCAGGAAGCGGGGGGAAGAGGAGACCCAGTACTTC. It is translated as CARKRGEEETQYF.

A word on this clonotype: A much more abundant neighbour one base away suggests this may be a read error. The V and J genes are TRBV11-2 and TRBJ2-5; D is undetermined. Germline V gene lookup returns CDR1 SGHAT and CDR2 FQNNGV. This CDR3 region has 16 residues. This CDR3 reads CTSSLAPPGYLETQYF. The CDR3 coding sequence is TGTACCAGCAGCTTAGCTCCGCCCGGGTACCTCGAGACCCAGTACTTC.

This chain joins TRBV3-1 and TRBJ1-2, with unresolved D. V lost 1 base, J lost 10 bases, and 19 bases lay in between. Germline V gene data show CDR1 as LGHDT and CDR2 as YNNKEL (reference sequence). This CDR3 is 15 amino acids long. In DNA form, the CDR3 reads TGTGCCAGCAGCCAAGTTAGAGCGGCCGGAGGAAACTACACCTTC. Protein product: CASSQVRAAGGNYTF. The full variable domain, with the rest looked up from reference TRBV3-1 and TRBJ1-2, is DTAVSQTPKYLVTQMGNDKSIKCEQNLGHDTMYWYKQDSKKFLKIMFSYNNKELIINETVPNRFSPKSPDKAHLNLHINSLELGDSAVYFCASSQVRAAGGNYTFGSGTRLTVV.

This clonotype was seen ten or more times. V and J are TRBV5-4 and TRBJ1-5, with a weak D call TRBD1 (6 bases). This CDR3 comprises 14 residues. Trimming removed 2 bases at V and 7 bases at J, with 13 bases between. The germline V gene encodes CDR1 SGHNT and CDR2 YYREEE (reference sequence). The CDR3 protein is CASSLQGTGQPQHF. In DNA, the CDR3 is TGTGCCAGCAGCTTACAGGGAACGGGCCAGCCCCAGCATTTT.

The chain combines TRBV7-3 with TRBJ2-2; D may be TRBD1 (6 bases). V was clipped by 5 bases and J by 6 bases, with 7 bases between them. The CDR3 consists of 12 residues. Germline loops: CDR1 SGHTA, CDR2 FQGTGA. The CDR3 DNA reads TGTGCCAGCAGCCGGACAGCCGGGGAGCTGTTTTTT. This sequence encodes CASSRTAGELFF.

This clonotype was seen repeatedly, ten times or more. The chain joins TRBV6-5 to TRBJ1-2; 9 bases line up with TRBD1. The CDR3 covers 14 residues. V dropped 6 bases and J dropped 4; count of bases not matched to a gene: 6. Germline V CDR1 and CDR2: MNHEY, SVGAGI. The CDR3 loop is CASSTTGGVYGYTF. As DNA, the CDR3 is TGTGCCAGCAGCACGACAGGGGGTGTCTATGGCTACACCTTC.

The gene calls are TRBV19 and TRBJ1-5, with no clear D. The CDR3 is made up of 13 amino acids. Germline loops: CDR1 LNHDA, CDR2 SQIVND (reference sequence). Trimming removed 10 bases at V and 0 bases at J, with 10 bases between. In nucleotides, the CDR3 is TGTGCCATCAAGCCGGGTAGCAATCAGCCCCAGCATTTT. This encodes CAIKPGSNQPQHF.